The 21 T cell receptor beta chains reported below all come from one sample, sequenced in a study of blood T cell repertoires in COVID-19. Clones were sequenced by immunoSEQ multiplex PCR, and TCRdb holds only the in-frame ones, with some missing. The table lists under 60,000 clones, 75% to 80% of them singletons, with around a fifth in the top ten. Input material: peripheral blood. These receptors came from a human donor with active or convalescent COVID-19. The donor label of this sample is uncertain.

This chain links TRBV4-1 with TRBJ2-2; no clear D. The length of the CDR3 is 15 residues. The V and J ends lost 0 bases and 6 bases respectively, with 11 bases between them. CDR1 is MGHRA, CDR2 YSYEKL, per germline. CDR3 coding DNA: TGCGCCAGCAGCCAAGACCCCTCTGGGCCCGGGGAGCTGTTTTTT. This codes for CASSQDPSGPGELFF.

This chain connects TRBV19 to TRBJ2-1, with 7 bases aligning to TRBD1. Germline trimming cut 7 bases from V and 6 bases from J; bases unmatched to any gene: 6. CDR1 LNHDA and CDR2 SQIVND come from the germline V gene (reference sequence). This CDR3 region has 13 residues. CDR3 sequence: CASTAQGFNEQFF. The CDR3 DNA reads TGTGCCAGTACCGCACAGGGGTTCAATGAGCAGTTCTTC.

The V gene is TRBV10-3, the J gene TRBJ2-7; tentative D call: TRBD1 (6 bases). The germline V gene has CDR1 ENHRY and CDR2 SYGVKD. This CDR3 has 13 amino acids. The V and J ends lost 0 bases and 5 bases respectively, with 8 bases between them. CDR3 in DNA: TGTGCCATCAGTGAGTCCAGGGGTCACGAGCAGTACTTC. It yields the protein CAISESRGHEQYF.

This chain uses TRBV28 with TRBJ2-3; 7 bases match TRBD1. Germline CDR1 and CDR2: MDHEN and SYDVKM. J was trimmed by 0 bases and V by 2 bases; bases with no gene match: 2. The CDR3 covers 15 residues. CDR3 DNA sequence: TGTGCCAGCAGTTTAGGGACAGCTAGCACAGATACGCAGTATTTT. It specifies CASSLGTASTDTQYF.

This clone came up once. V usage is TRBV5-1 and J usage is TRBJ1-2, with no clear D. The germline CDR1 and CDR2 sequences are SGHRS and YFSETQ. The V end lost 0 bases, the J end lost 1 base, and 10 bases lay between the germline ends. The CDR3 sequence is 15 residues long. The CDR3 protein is CASSLAIQVNYGYTF. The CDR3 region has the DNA TGCGCCAGCAGCTTGGCAATACAAGTTAACTATGGCTACACCTTC.

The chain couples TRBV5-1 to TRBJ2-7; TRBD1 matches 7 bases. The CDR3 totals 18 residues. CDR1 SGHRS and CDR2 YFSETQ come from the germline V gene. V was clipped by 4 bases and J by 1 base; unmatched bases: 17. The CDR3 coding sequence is TGCGCCAGCAGCCTAGTACTAACCGGGACAGCAAATTCCTACGAGCAGTACTTC. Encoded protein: CASSLVLTGTANSYEQYF.

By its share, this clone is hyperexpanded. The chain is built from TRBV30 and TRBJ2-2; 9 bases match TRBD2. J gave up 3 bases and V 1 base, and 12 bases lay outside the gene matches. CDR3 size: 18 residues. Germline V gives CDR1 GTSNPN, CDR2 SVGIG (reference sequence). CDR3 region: CAWSARWGGREDTGELFF. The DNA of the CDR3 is TGTGCCTGGAGTGCCCGATGGGGCGGGAGGGAAGACACCGGGGAGCTGTTTTTT.

The CDR3, as DNA: TGTGCCAGCAGCCTCCCTAATCTCTATGAGCAGTTCTTC. Translating gives CASSLPNLYEQFF. The V and J genes are TRBV11-2 and TRBJ2-1; D is undetermined. V shed 5 bases and J shed 8 bases, with 13 bases lying between them. The CDR3 is 13 residues long. Germline V lookup: CDR1 SGHAT, CDR2 FQNNGV. Supplemented by reference TRBV11-2 and TRBJ2-1, the full variable domain reads EAGVAQSPRYKIIEKRQSVAFWCNPISGHATLYWYQQILGQGPKLLIQFQNNGVVDDSQLPKDRFSAERLKGVDSTLKIQPAKLEDSAVYLCASSLPNLYEQFFGPGTRLTVL.

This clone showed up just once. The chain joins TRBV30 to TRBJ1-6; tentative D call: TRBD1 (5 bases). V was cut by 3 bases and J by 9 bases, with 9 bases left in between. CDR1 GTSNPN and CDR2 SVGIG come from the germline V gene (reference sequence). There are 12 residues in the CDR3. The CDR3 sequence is CAWSRETSPLHF. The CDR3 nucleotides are TGTGCCTGGAGCAGGGAAACTTCACCCCTCCACTTT.

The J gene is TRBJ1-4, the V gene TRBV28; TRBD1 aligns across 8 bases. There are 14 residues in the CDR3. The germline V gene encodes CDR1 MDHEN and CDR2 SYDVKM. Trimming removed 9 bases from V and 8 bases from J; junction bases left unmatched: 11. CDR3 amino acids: CASGTGTGEEKLFF. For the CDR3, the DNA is TGTGCCAGTGGAACCGGGACAGGCGAAGAAAAACTGTTTTTT.

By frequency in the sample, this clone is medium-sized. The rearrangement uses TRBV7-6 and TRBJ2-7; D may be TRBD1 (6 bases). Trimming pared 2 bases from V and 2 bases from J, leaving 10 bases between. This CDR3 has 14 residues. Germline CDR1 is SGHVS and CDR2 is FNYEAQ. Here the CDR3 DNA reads TGTGCCAGCAGCTTATCCACAGGGACCTACGAGCAGTACTTC. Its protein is CASSLSTGTYEQYF.

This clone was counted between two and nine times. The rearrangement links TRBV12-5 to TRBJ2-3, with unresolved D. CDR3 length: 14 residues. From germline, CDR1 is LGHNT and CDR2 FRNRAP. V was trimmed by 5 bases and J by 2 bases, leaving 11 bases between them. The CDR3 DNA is TGTGCTAGTGGTCCGAAATTACACACAGATACGCAGTATTTT. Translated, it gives CASGPKLHTDTQYF.

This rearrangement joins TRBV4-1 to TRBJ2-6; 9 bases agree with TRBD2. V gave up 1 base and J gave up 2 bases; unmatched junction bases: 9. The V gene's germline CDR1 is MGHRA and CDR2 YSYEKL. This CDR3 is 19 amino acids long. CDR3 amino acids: CASSQAIGREGPGANVLTF. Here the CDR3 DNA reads TGCGCCAGCAGCCAAGCGATTGGGCGGGAGGGCCCTGGGGCCAACGTCCTGACTTTC.

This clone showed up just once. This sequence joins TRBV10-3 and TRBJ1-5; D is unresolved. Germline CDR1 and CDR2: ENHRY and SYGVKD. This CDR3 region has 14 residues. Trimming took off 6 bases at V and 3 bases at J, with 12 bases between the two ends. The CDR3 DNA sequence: TGTGCCATCAGCGACACACGGAACAATCAGCCCCAGCATTTT. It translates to CAISDTRNNQPQHF.

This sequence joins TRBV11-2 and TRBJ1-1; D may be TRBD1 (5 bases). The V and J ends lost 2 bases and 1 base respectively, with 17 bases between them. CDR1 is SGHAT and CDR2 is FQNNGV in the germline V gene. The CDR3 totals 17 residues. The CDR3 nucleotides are TGTGCCAGCAGCTTATATGGGGACTCCAGGCCGAACACTGAAGCTTTCTTT. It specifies CASSLYGDSRPNTEAFF.

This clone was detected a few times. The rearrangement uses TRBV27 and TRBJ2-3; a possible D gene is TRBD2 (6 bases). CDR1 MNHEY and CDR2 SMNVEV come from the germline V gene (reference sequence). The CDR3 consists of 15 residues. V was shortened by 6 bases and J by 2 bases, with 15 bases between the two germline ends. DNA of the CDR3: TGTGCCAGCAGGACCGGGGACTTATACACAGATACGCAGTATTTT. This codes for CASRTGDLYTDTQYF.

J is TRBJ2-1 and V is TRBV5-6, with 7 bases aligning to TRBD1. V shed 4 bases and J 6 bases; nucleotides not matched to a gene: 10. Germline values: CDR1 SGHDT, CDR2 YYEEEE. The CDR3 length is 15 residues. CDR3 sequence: CASSPDRVRSNEQFF. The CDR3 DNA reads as TGTGCCAGCAGCCCCGACAGGGTTCGATCCAATGAGCAGTTCTTC.

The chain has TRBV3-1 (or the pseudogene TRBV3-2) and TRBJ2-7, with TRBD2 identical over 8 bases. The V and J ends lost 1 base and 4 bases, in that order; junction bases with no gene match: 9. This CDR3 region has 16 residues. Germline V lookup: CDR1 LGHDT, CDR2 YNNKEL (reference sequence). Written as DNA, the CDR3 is TGTGCCAGCAGCCAAGCGGGGGCGGTAGCGGGGTACGAGCAGTACTTC. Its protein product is CASSQAGAVAGYEQYF.

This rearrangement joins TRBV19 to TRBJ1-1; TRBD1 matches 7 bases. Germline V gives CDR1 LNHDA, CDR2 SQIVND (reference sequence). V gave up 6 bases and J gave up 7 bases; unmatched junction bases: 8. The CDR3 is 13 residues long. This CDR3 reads CASRTGSGIEAFF. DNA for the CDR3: TGTGCCAGTAGGACAGGGAGTGGAATTGAAGCTTTCTTT.

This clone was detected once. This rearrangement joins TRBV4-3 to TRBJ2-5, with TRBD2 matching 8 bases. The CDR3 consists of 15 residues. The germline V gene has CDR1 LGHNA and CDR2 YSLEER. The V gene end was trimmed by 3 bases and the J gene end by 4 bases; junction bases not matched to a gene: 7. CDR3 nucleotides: TGCGCCAGCAGCCAGGGTCTAGCGGGTCTAGAGACCCAGTACTTC. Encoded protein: CASSQGLAGLETQYF.

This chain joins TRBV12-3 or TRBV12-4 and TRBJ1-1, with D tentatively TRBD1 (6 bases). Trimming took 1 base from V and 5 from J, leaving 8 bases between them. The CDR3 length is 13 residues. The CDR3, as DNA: TGTGCCAGCAGTTTAGACAGGGCGACTGAAGCTTTCTTT. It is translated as CASSLDRATEAFF.